One and the same sample provided the 14 T cell receptor beta chains below, sequenced in a study of CD8 T cells in ankylosing spondylitis. Study outcomes and limitations: Roughly eight highly homologous variants made up a TCR beta motif that seemed to typify ankylosing spondylitis blood.

What these receptors recognize is not known. TCRdb ran MiXCR on the 5' RACE reads and lists one entry per CDR3 protein. Here the sample spans about 540,000 distinct CDR3 sequences, about 13% being singletons. The sequenced sample was blood, either unsorted or a sorted T cell fraction (not recorded which). Every receptor here comes from a male donor with ankylosing spondylitis.

V is TRBV14 and J is TRBJ2-1; TRBD2 agrees at 13 bases. This CDR3 contains 16 residues. The J segment lost 7 bases and the V segment lost 3 bases, leaving 6 bases of the junction unmatched. Germline-derived CDR1 and CDR2 are SGHDN and FVKESK. The DNA of the CDR3 is TGTGCCAGCAGCCAGACTAGCGGGAGGACGATGAATGAGCAGTTCTTC. It translates to CASSQTSGRTMNEQFF.

This clonotype was counted at least ten times. The V gene is TRBV5-1, the J gene TRBJ1-3; no clear D gene. This CDR3 has 13 amino acids. V was trimmed by 5 bases and J by 0 bases, leaving 6 bases between them. Germline V gene sequence: CDR1 SGHRS, CDR2 YFSETQ. The CDR3 region has the DNA TGCGCCAGCAGGCCATCCTCTGGAAACACCATATATTTT. Protein sequence: CASRPSSGNTIYF.

This clonotype was seen a few times. The rearrangement joins TRBV6-2 or TRBV6-3 to TRBJ2-7; TRBD2 aligns across 12 bases. This CDR3 has 16 amino acids. V dropped 4 bases and J dropped 1; count of bases not matched to a gene: 5. Germline loops: CDR1 MNHEY, CDR2 SVGEGT. Here the CDR3 DNA reads TGTGCCAGCAGTTCCCCTAGCGGGAGGGGGTCCTACGAGCAGTACGTC. Translating it yields CASSSPSGRGSYEQYV.

This clonotype was seen a few times. The gene calls are TRBV19 and TRBJ2-3; maybe TRBD2 (5 bases). This CDR3 comprises 14 residues. Trimming took 4 bases from V and 3 from J, leaving 11 bases between them. Germline V CDR1 and CDR2: LNHDA, SQIVND (reference sequence). The CDR3 DNA is TGTGCCAGTAGTAGTCTCGGGATAACAGATACGCAGTATTTT. Amino acids: CASSSLGITDTQYF.

This clonotype was recorded a few times. The genes are TRBV12-3 or TRBV12-4 and TRBJ2-5, with 9 bases identical to TRBD1. The CDR3 spans 15 residues. V dropped 6 bases and J dropped 5; count of bases not matched to a gene: 10. CDR3: CASSTTQGAGETQYF. The CDR3 DNA reads as TGTGCCAGCAGCACTACACAGGGGGCCGGGGAGACCCAGTACTTC.

The CDR3: CASSLAGTASNQPQHF. DNA for the CDR3: TGTGCCAGCAGCTTAGCGGGGACGGCTAGCAATCAGCCCCAGCATTTT. J is TRBJ1-5 and V is TRBV7-9; tentative D call: TRBD1 (5 bases). The CDR3 is 16 amino acids. The germline CDR1 and CDR2 sequences are SEHNR and FQNEAQ (reference sequence). V was cut by 0 bases and J by 0 bases, with 9 bases left in between. Supplemented by reference TRBV7-9 and TRBJ1-5, the full variable domain reads DTGVSQNPRHKITKRGQNVTFRCDPISEHNRLYWYRQTLGQGPEFLTYFQNEAQLEKSRLLSDRFSAERPKGSFSTLEIQRTEQGDSAMYLCASSLAGTASNQPQHFGDGTRLSIL.

The chain has TRBV5-6 and TRBJ2-3, with D possibly TRBD1 on 7 matching bases. CDR1 is SGHDT, CDR2 YYEEEE, per germline. The CDR3 is 14 amino acids. The V gene lost 4 bases and the J gene lost 6 bases, with 15 bases spanning the gap. The CDR3 here is CASSDGQGGDTQYF. The CDR3 coding sequence is TGTGCCAGCAGCGACGGGCAGGGGGGCGATACGCAGTATTTT.

This chain uses TRBV12-3 or TRBV12-4 with TRBJ2-7; D possibly corresponds to TRBD1 (6 bases). V lost 5 bases, J lost 0 bases, and 11 bases lay in between. The CDR3 runs 14 residues. CDR3 amino acids: CASSPGATSYEQYV. The DNA of the CDR3 is TGTGCCAGCAGTCCAGGGGCCACCTCCTACGAGCAGTACGTC.

As for this clonotype: The junction departs from germline at one end; a sequencing error may be responsible. The chain links TRBV4-1 to TRBJ2-3; D remains unclear. CDR3 length: 13 residues. The germline CDR1 and CDR2 sequences are MGHRA and YSYEKL. CDR3 loop: CASSQGSSDTLYF. The CDR3 DNA follows: TGCGCCAGCAGCCAAGGGTCTTCCGATACGCTGTATTTT.

In this sample, this clonotype turned up a few times. V is TRBV2 and J is TRBJ2-7; TRBD1 matches at 11 bases. This CDR3 is built from 14 residues. The germline CDR1 and CDR2 sequences are SNHLY and FYNNEI. J lost 6 bases, V lost 5 bases, and 6 bases had no gene match. DNA for the CDR3: TGTGCCAGCAGTCCGGGACAGGGGGTGTTCGAGCAGTACTTC. Translation gives CASSPGQGVFEQYF.

This chain uses TRBV28 with TRBJ2-7; D is possibly TRBD1 (5 bases). V dropped 4 bases and J dropped 2 bases, with 15 bases sitting between them. The germline CDR1 and CDR2 sequences are MDHEN and SYDVKM. The CDR3 totals 15 residues. The CDR3 region is CASSSPATGTYEQYF. The CDR3 DNA reads as TGTGCCAGCAGTTCCCCTGCTACAGGAACCTACGAGCAGTACTTC.

A few counts support this clonotype. The chain couples TRBV18 to TRBJ2-7; perhaps TRBD2 as D (5 bases). The CDR3 is made up of 14 amino acids. Germline assignment: CDR1 KGHSH and CDR2 LQKENI. Trimming took off 3 bases at V and 5 bases at J, with 14 bases between the two ends. This CDR3 reads CASSPQLGEHEQYF. CDR3 nucleotide sequence: TGTGCCAGCTCACCTCAATTGGGAGAGCACGAGCAGTACTTC.

The chain links TRBV15 to TRBJ2-4; D unclear. This CDR3 comprises 15 residues. Per germline, CDR1 LNHNV and CDR2 YYDKDF (reference sequence). V lost 5 bases, J lost 0 bases, and 11 bases lay in between. The CDR3 DNA is TGTGCCACCAGCGTAACGGAAACAGCCAAAAACATTCAGTACTTC. It is translated as CATSVTETAKNIQYF.

The J gene is TRBJ2-2, the V gene TRBV6-1; D is uncertain. The CDR3 sequence is 11 residues long. Trimming shortened V by 0 bases and J by 9 bases, and 2 bases separated the two germline ends. The V gene's germline CDR1 is MNHNS and CDR2 SASEGT. For the CDR3, the DNA is TGTGCCAGCAGTGAAGCCAGGGAGCTGTTTTTT. This encodes CASSEARELFF.